Listed below are T cell receptor beta chains from one sample, sequenced in a study of cytomegalovirus exposure and HLA in healthy donors. Data came from immunoSEQ multiplex PCR; TCRdb stores just in-frame clones and leaves some out. The data show hundreds of thousands of clones, about 90% seen once. Source material: PBMCs. These receptors were obtained from a young woman in good health and CMV-seronegative. The CDR3 runs from the conserved cysteine through the conserved F or W. The order of the fields is V gene, J gene, D gene, CDR3 DNA, CDR3 protein. The D gene is left open where the match is weak.

TRBV7-8	TRBJ1-3	NA	TGTGCCAGCAGCTTATTGGTAACAGGAAACACCATATATTTT	CASSLLVTGNTIYF
TRBV28	TRBJ2-1	TRBD1	TGTGCCAGCAGCACCGGGACAGCCTCCTACAATGAGCAGTTCTTC	CASSTGTASYNEQFF
TRBV4-1	TRBJ2-7	NA	TGCGCCAGCAGCCGCCCCATTGCAGGCGAGTACGAGCAGTACTTC	CASSRPIAGEYEQYF
TRBV6-1	TRBJ2-7	NA	TGTGCCAGCAACTCGGGGGACCACTCCTACGAGCAGTACTTC	CASNSGDHSYEQYF
TRBV19	TRBJ2-7	TRBD1	TGTGCCAGTAGTGCCGGGACAGGCCTGGAGCAGTACTTC	CASSAGTGLEQYF
TRBV25-1	TRBJ2-5	TRBD1	TGTGCCAGCAGTGTTCTCGGGACAGTAGAGACCCAGTACTTC	CASSVLGTVETQYF
TRBV9	TRBJ2-7	TRBD2	TGTGCCAGCAGCGCGAAGGCTAGCGGGGCCGCCTACGAGCAGTACTTC	CASSAKASGAAYEQYF
TRBV25-1	TRBJ1-4	NA	TGTGCCAGCATTGGAGACGCTGAAAAACTGTTTTTT	CASIGDAEKLFF
TRBV27	TRBJ1-2	NA	TGTGCCAGCAGTGCCCAGGGATTCGATGGCTACACCTTC	CASSAQGFDGYTF
TRBV4-1	TRBJ2-5	NA	TGCGCCAGCAGCTATCAAGAGACCCAGTACTTC	CASSYQETQYF
TRBV9	TRBJ1-1	NA	TGTGCCAGCAGCGTAGATCCGGGGGGCACTGAAGCTTTCTTT	CASSVDPGGTEAFF
TRBV7-7	TRBJ2-7	TRBD1	TGTGCCGGCAGCTCGGGGCCGGGACAGTCCTACGAGCAGTACTTC	CAGSSGPGQSYEQYF
TRBV18	TRBJ1-1	NA	TGTGCCAGCTCACCTCCATTCCCCGGTGAAGCTTTCTTT	CASSPPFPGEAFF
TRBV5-6	TRBJ2-2	NA	TGTGCCAGCAGCTTGGCCCAGGGCACCGGGGAGCTGTTTTTT	CASSLAQGTGELFF
TRBV27	TRBJ2-6	NA	TGTGCCAGCAGTTCCCTCCGGTGGGGGGTATCTGGGGCCAACGTCCTGACTTTC	CASSSLRWGVSGANVLTF
TRBV7-9	TRBJ1-5	NA	TGTTCCAGCAGCCCCGCAGGAAGCAATCAGCCCCAGCATTTT	CSSSPAGSNQPQHF
TRBV6-6	TRBJ2-1	TRBD2	TGTGCCAGCAGTGGGTCGGTGGGGGGGTCTTACAATGAGCAGTTCTTC	CASSGSVGGSYNEQFF
TRBV7-7	TRBJ2-3	NA	TGTGCCAGCAGCTTAGCTGGCGGGTATACGCAGTATTTT	CASSLAGGYTQYF
TRBV11-2	TRBJ1-1	TRBD1	TGTGCCAGCAGCTTAGAAACAGGGGGACGTAGCACTGAAGCTTTCTTT	CASSLETGGRSTEAFF
TRBV13	TRBJ2-7	NA	TGTGCCAGCAGCTTAGGTGCGGGGGCCCGTTTGCGCTACGAGCAGTACTTC	CASSLGAGARLRYEQYF
TRBV5-8	TRBJ1-2	NA	TGTGCCAGCAGCTCCAAGACAGACGCCGCTAACTATGGCTACACCTTC	CASSSKTDAANYGYTF